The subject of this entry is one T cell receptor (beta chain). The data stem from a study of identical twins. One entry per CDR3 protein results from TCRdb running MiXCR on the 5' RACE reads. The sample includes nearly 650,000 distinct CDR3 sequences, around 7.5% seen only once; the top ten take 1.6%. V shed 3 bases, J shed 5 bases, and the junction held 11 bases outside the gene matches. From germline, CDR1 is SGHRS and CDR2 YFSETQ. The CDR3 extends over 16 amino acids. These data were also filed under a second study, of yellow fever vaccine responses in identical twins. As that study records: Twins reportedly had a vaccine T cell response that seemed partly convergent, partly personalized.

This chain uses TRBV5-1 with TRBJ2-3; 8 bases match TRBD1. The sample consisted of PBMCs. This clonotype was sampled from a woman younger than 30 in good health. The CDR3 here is CASSSGQGGRGDTQYF. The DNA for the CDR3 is TGCGCCAGCAGCTCCGGACAGGGCGGGCGGGGAGATACGCAGTATTTT.